This entry features one T cell receptor beta chain sequence. The target antigen is unknown. Trimming cost V 5 bases and J 5 bases, with 10 bases left between them. Germline CDR1 SGDLS, CDR2 YYNGEE. CDR3 length: 13 residues. This sample was taken from a study of cytomegalovirus exposure and HLA in healthy donors. The study's findings and limits: Common viral pathogens seemed to be connected with several of the most significant clusters, according to a later analysis. It was in a later analysis that TCR association rates were seen to vary by HLA locus, highest for DRB1 and lowest for HLA-C. When presence/absence was analysed, sequencing depth was taken to be roughly uniform across donors. Many donors carried some public TCRs, although rarity characterized most TCR sequences.

The PCR made use of 60 Vbeta and 13 Jbeta primers. Only in-frame clones appear in the TCRdb table, and some are missing; sequencing was by immunoSEQ multiplex PCR. In the table there are some 130,000 clones, more than 75% of which are singletons. The material sequenced was PBMCs. This chain connects TRBV9 to TRBJ2-2; possibly TRBD1 for D (6 bases). The TCR was taken from a male donor in good health and CMV-seronegative. CDR3 coding DNA: TGTGCCAGCAGAACAGGGACGACCGGGGAGCTGTTTTTT. This sequence encodes CASRTGTTGELFF.